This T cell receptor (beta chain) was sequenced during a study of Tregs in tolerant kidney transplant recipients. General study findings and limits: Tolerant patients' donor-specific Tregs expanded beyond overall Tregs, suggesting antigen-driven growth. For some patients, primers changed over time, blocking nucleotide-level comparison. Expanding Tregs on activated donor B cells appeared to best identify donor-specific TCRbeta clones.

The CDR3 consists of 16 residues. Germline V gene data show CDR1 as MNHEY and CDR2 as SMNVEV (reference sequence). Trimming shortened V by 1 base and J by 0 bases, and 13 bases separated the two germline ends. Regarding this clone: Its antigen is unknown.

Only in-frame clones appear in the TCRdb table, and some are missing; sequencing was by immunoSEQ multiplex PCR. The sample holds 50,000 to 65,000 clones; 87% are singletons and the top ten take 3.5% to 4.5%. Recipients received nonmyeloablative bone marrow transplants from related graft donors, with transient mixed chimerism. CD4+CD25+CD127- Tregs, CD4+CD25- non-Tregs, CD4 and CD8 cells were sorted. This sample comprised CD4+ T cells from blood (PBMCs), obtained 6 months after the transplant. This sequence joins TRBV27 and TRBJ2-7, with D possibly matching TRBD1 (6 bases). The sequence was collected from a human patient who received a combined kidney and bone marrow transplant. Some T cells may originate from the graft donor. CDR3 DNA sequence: TGTGCCAGCAGTTTATTGGCAGGGGTCACCTCCTACGAGCAGTACTTC. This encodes CASSLLAGVTSYEQYF.